The entry below describes one T cell receptor (beta chain). When the RNA was reverse transcribed, random hexamers were used with an input of about 0.45 to 1 ug. TCRdb ran MiXCR on the immunoSEQ multiplex PCR reads and lists one entry per CDR3 protein. Among some 180,000 distinct CDR3 sequences listed, roughly 94% were seen once. V was trimmed by 3 bases and J by 0 bases, leaving 3 bases between them. CDR3 length: 12 residues. From germline, CDR1 is GTSNPN and CDR2 SVGIG (reference sequence). This entry is derived from a study of CD8 T cells in Susac syndrome. The clonotype originates from a human donor with Susac syndrome. Sample: CD4+ T cells from PBMCs. This rearrangement joins TRBV30 to TRBJ1-5, with unresolved D. The CDR3: CAWSTSNQPQHF. The DNA of the CDR3 is TGTGCCTGGAGCACTAGCAATCAGCCCCAGCATTTT. The full variable domain, its missing parts supplied by reference TRBV30 and TRBJ1-5, is SQTIHQWPATLVQPVGSPLSLECTVEGTSNPNLYWYRQAAGRGLQLLFYSVGIGQISSEVPQNLSASRPQDRQFILSSKKLLLSDSGFYLCAWSTSNQPQHFGDGTRLSIL.